This T cell receptor (beta chain) came from a study of T cell responses to AZD1222 COVID-19 vaccine. Study-wide results and limits: Vaccine-associated CD4 TCRs ranged over spike, dominating at 160-218 and 743-854. In a largely white British group with more females than males, clonal diversity was possibly underestimated. Targets within unmutated variant regions were reportedly found for nearly half of spike-specific TCRs.

Of note for this clone: Its antigen is not known.

The V gene's germline CDR1 is KGHDR and CDR2 SFDVKD. CDR3 length: 13 residues. The V gene lost 5 bases and the J gene lost 0 bases, with 4 bases spanning the gap. Sequencing was performed with immunoSEQ multiplex PCR; in TCRdb, only in-frame clones are kept and a portion is missing. The table has about 150,000 clones, roughly 84% seen once. This clonotype originated in an adult in good health. V gene TRBV24-1 combines with J gene TRBJ2-1; D uncertain. Sequenced here: peripheral blood, sampled on day 0 of AZD1222 vaccination. The CDR3 DNA reads as TGTGCCACCAGTGCCGACTCCTACAATGAGCAGTTCTTC. Translated, it gives CATSADSYNEQFF.